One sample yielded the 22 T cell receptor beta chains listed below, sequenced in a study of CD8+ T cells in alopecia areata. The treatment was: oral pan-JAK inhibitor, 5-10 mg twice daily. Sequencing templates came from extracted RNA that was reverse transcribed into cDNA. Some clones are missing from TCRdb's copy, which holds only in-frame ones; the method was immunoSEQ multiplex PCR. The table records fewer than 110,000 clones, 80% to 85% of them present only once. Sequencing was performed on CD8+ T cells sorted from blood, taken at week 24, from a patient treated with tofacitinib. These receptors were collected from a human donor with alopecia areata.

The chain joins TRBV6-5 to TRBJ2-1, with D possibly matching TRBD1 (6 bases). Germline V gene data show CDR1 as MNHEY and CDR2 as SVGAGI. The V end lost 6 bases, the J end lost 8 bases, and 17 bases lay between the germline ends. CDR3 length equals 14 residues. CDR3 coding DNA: TGTGCCAGCAGGACTACAGGGTTTGCGGATGAGCAGTTCTTC. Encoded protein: CASRTTGFADEQFF.

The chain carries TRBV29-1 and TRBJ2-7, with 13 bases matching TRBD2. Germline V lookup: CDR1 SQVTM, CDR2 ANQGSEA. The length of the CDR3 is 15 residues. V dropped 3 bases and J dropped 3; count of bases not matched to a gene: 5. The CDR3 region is CSVEGTSGDFYEQYF. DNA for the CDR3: TGCAGCGTTGAGGGGACTAGCGGGGATTTCTACGAGCAGTACTTC.

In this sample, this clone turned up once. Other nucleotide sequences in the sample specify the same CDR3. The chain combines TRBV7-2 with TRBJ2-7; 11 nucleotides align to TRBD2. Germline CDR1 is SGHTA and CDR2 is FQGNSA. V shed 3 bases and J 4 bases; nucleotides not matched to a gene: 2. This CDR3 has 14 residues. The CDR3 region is CASSFASGGYEQYF. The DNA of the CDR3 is TGTGCCAGCAGCTTCGCTAGCGGGGGGTACGAGCAGTACTTC.

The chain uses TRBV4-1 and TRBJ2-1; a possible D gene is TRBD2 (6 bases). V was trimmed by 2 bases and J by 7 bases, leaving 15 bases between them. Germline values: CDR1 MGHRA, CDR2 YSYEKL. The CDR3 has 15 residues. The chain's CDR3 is CASSQWKGEDNEQFF. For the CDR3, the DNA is TGCGCCAGCAGCCAATGGAAAGGGGAGGATAATGAGCAGTTCTTC.

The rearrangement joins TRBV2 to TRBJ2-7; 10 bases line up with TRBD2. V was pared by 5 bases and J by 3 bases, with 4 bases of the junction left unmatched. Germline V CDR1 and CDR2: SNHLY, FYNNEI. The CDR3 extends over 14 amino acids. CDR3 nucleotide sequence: TGTGCCAGCAGTATCCGGACTAGCGGCTACGAGCAGTACTTC. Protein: CASSIRTSGYEQYF.

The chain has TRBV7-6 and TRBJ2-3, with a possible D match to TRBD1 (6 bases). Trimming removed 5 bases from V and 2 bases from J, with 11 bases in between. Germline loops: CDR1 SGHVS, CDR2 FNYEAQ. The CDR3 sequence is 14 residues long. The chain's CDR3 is CASSPGQLTDTQYF. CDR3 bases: TGTGCCAGCAGCCCTGGACAGCTCACAGATACGCAGTATTTT.

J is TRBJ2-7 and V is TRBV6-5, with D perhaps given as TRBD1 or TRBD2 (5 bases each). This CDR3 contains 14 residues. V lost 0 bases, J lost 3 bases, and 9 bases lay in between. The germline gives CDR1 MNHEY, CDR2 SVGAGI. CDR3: CASSYSAGGYEQYF. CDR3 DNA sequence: TGTGCCAGCAGTTACTCAGCTGGGGGCTACGAGCAGTACTTC.

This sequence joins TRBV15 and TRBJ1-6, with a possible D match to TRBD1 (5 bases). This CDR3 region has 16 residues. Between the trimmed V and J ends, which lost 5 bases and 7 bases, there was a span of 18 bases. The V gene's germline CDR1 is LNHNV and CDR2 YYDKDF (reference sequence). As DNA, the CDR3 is TGTGCCACCAGCTTCGGAAGGGGCGCAGGGAATTCACCCCTCCACTTT. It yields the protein CATSFGRGAGNSPLHF.

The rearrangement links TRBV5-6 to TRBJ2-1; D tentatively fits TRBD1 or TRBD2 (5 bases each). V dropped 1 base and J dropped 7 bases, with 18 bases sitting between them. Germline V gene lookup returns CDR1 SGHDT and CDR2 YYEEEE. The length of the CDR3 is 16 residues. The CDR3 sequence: CASSLSTGVHRNEQFF. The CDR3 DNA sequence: TGTGCCAGCAGCTTGAGTACCGGGGTTCACAGGAATGAGCAGTTCTTC.

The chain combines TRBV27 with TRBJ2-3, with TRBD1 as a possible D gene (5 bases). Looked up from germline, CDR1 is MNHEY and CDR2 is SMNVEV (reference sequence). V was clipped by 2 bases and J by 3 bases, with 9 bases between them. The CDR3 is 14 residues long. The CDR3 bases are TGTGCCAGCAGTTTAATTGGGGCTACAGATACGCAGTATTTT. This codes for CASSLIGATDTQYF.

The CDR3, as DNA: TGTGCCAGCAGCTTAGTGGCTAGCGGGGATTACGAGCAGTACTTC. It specifies CASSLVASGDYEQYF. This chain uses TRBV7-2 with TRBJ2-7; 9 bases are shared with TRBD2. The CDR3 contains 15 residues. V lost 1 base, J lost 4 bases, and 5 bases stayed unmatched. In germline, CDR1 is SGHTA, CDR2 FQGNSA.

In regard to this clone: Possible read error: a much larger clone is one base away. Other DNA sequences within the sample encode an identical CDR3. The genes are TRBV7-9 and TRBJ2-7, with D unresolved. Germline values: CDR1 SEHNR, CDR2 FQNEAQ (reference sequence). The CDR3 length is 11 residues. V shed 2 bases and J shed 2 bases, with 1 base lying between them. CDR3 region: CASSLTYEQYF. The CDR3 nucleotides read TGTGCCAGCAGCTTAACCTACGAGCAGTACTTC.

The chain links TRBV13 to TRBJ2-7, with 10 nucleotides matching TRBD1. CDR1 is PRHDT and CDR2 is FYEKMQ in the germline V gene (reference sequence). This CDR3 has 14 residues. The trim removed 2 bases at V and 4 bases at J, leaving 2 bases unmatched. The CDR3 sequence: CASSLRQGAYEQYF. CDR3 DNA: TGTGCCAGCAGCTTACGACAGGGGGCATACGAGCAGTACTTC.

The CDR3 sequence: CASSRTEETQYF. The CDR3 DNA reads TGTGCCAGCTCACGGACAGAAGAGACCCAGTACTTC. This chain connects TRBV18 to TRBJ2-5; a possible D gene is TRBD1 (6 bases). This CDR3 has 12 amino acids. The V end lost 4 bases, the J end lost 3 bases, and 6 bases lay between the germline ends. Germline V gene data show CDR1 as KGHSH and CDR2 as LQKENI.

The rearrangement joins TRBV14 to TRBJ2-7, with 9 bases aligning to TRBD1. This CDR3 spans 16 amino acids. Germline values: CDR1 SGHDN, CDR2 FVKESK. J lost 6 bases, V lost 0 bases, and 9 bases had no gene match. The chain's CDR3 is CASSQDSGTGKGEQYF. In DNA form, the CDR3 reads TGTGCCAGCAGCCAAGATTCAGGGACAGGGAAGGGCGAGCAGTACTTC.

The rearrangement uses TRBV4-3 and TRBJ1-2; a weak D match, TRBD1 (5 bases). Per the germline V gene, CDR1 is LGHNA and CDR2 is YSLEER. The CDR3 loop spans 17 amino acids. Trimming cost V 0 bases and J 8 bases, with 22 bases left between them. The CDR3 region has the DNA TGCGCCAGCAGCCAAGATCGGGCAGGGCTGCCGGTGGCGGGCTACACCTTC. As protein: CASSQDRAGLPVAGYTF.

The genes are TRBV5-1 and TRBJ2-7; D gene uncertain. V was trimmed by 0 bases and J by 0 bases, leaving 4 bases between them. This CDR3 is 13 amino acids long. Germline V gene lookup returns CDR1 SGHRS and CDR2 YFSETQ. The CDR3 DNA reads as TGCGCCAGCAGCTTGGACACCTCCTACGAGCAGTACTTC. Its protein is CASSLDTSYEQYF.

CDR3 coding DNA: TGCAGCGTACTAGCGGGGGGGAACACAGATACGCAGTATTTT. As protein: CSVLAGGNTDTQYF. This chain links TRBV29-1 with TRBJ2-3; 13 nucleotides match TRBD2. There are 14 residues in the CDR3. With V trimmed by 6 bases and J by 2 bases, 2 bases remained unmatched. The germline V gene encodes CDR1 SQVTM and CDR2 ANQGSEA.

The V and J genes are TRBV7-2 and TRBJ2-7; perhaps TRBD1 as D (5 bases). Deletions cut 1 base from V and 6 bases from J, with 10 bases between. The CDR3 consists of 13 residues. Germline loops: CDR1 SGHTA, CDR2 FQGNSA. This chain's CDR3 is CASSLGKGSEQYF. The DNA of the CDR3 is TGTGCCAGCAGCTTAGGGAAGGGGTCCGAGCAGTACTTC.

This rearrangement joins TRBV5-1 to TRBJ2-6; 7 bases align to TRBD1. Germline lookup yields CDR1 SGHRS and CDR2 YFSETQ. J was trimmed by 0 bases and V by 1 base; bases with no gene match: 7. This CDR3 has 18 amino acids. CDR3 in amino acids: CASSLFPTGSSGANVLTF. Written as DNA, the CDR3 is TGCGCCAGCAGCTTGTTTCCGACAGGGAGCTCTGGGGCCAACGTCCTGACTTTC.

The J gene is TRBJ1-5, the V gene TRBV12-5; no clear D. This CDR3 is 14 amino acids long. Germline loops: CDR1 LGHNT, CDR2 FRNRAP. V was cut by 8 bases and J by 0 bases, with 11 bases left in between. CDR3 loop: CASRAPFSNQPQHF. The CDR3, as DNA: TGTGCTAGTAGGGCCCCGTTTAGCAATCAGCCCCAGCATTTT.

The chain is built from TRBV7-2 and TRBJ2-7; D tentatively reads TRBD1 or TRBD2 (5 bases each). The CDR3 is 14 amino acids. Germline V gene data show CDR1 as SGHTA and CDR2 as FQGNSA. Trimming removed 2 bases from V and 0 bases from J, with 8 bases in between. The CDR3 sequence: CASSLWGSSYEQYF. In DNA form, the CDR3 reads TGTGCCAGCAGCTTATGGGGGAGCTCCTACGAGCAGTACTTC.